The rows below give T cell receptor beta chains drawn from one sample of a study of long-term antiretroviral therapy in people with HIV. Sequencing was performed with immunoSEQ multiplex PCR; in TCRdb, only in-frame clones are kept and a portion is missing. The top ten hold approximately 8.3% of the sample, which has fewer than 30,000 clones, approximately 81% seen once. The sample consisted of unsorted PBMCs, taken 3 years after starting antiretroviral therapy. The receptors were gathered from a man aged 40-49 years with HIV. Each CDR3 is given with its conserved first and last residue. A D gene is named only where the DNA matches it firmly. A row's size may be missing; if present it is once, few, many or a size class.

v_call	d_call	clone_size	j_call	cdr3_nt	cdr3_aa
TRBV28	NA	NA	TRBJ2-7	TGTGCCAGCAGCTCAAACGGGGTACAGGGCGAGCAGTACTTC	CASSSNGVQGEQYF
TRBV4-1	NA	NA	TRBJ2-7	TGCGCCAGCAGCCAAGACGAGGACCGCGACTACGAGCAGTACTTC	CASSQDEDRDYEQYF
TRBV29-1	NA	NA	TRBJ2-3	TGCAGCGCTGCAGGACAGGAGGGCGGCACAGATACGCAGTATTTT	CSAAGQEGGTDTQYF
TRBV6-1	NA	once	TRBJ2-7	TGTGCCAGCAGTGTCCAGGACAGTCCCCTTTCCTACGAGCAGTACTTC	CASSVQDSPLSYEQYF
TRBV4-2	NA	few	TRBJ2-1	TGTGCCAGCAGCACTTTCGGGGGCGAATACAATGAGCAGTTCTTC	CASSTFGGEYNEQFF
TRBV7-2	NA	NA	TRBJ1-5	TGTGCCAGCAGCTTAAACGGACCGGTGGGGCATCAGCCCCAGCATTTT	CASSLNGPVGHQPQHF
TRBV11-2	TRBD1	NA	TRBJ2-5	TGTGCCAGCAGGCCGCAGGGGGTTGTAGAGACCCAGTACTTC	CASRPQGVVETQYF
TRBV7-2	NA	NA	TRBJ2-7	TGTGCCAGCAGCTTCGAATTCGTTCTATCCTACGAGCAGTACTTC	CASSFEFVLSYEQYF
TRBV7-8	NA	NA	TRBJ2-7	TGTGCCAGCAGCTCAGGGGCAGGGAGCTACGAGCAGTACTTC	CASSSGAGSYEQYF
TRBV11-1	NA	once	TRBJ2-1	TGTGCCAGCAGCTTAATGTGGGAGGACTACAATGAGCAGTTCTTC	CASSLMWEDYNEQFF
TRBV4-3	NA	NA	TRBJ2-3	TGCGCCAGCAGCCAAACGAAACAGGGTGTGACAGATACGCAGTATTTT	CASSQTKQGVTDTQYF
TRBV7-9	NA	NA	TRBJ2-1	TGTGCCAGCAGCTCACCAATAGCGGACGAGCAGTTCTTC	CASSSPIADEQFF
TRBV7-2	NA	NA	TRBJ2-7	TGTGCCAGCAGCTTAAGTGGCTGGCAGACATCCTACGAGCAGTACTTC	CASSLSGWQTSYEQYF
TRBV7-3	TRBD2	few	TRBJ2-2	TGTGCCAGCAGCTTGCTAGCGGGGGCGAACACCGGGGAGCTGTTTTTT	CASSLLAGANTGELFF
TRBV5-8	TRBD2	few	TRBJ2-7	TGTGCCAGCAGCCCGGGGACTAGCGGGATGGACTACGAGCAGTACTTC	CASSPGTSGMDYEQYF
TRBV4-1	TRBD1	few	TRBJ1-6	TGCGCCAGCAGCCAGCCTCCAGGGGGTAATTCACCCCTCCACTTT	CASSQPPGGNSPLHF
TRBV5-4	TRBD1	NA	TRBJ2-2	TGTGCCAGCAGCTACGGACAGGGGTACACCGGGGAGCTGTTTTTT	CASSYGQGYTGELFF
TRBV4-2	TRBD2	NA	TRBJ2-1	TGTGCCAGCAGCCTCCATGGGACTAGTGACAATGAGCAGTTCTTC	CASSLHGTSDNEQFF
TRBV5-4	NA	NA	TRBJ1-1	TGTGCCAGCAGATCCCAGGGGAACACTGAAGCTTTCTTT	CASRSQGNTEAFF
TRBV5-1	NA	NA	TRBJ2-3	TGCGCCAGCAGCTTGGTAGCAGTGGCGGTCAGGCGGGCAGATACGCAGTATTTT	CASSLVAVAVRRADTQYF
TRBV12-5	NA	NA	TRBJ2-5	TGTGCTAGTGGTTGGGGGTCAGGGGAGAAAGAGACCCAGTACTTC	CASGWGSGEKETQYF
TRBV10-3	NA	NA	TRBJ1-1	TGTGCCATCAGTCGGCAGACGTCGAACACTGAAGCTTTCTTT	CAISRQTSNTEAFF
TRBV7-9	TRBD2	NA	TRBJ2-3	TGTGCCAGCAGCTCGCTAGCGGGGGGCTGGGATACGCAGTATTTT	CASSSLAGGWDTQYF
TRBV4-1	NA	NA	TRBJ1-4	TGCGCCAGCAGCCAAGAGAAGGCGCGAGGGGGTGAAAAACTGTTTTTT	CASSQEKARGGEKLFF
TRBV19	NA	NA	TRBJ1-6	TGTGCCAGTACCCCAGTACCCAGCTCCTATAATTCACCCCTCCACTTT	CASTPVPSSYNSPLHF
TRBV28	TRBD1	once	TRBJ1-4	TGTGCCAGCAGGAAGACAGGGGGTAATGAAAAACTGTTTTTT	CASRKTGGNEKLFF
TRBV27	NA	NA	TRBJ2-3	TGTGCCAGCAGTTTAATCGGGACCCGGAGCACAGATACGCAGTATTTT	CASSLIGTRSTDTQYF
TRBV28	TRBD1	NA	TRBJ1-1	TGTGCCAGCAGTTTATTAACAGGGGGGAACACTGAAGCTTTCTTT	CASSLLTGGNTEAFF
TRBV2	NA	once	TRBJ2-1	TGTGCCAGCACCAGGGAGACAGGCTCCTACAATGAGCAGTTCTTC	CASTRETGSYNEQFF
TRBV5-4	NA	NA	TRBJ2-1	TGTGCCAGCAGCTTGGCCGGGGCAGAGCTTAGGGAGCAGTTCTTC	CASSLAGAELREQFF
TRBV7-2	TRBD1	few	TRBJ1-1	TGTGCCAGCAGTAAGGGACAGCCCATGAACACTGAAGCTTTCTTT	CASSKGQPMNTEAFF
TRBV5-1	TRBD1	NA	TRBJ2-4	TGCGCCAGTCGACAGGGGAATGGTTGGGACAAAAACATTCAGTACTTC	CASRQGNGWDKNIQYF
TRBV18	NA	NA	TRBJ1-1	TGTGCCAGCTCACCCTTTGAGGGGAACACTGAAGCTTTCTTT	CASSPFEGNTEAFF
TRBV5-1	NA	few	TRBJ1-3	TGCGCCAGCAGGGACACTGAACGAAACACCATATATTTT	CASRDTERNTIYF
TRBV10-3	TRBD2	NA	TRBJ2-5	TGTGCCACGGGGGGGCCGGGAGGTTCCCAAGAGACCCAGTACTTC	CATGGPGGSQETQYF
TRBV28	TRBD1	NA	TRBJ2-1	TGTGCCAGCAGTCGAATGGGGGGACAGGGGGCCAATGAGCAGTTCTTC	CASSRMGGQGANEQFF
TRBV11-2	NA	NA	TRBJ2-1	TGTGCCAGCAGTCCATACAACCAGGGGTTGGGTGAGCAGTTCTTC	CASSPYNQGLGEQFF
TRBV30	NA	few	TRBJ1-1	TGTGCCTGGAGTGTCCAGGTCCTCATGAACACTGAAGCTTTCTTT	CAWSVQVLMNTEAFF
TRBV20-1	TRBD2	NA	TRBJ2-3	TGCAGCTGCGGGAGGGAGACGCAGTATTTT	CSCGRETQYF
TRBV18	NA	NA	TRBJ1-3	TGTGCCAGCTCGGGGCAGGGAGGCTCTGGAAACACCATATATTTT	CASSGQGGSGNTIYF
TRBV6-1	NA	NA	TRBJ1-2	TGTGCCAGCAGTGAGTGGACAGAGCCTAACTATGGCTACACCTTC	CASSEWTEPNYGYTF
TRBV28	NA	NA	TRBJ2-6	TGTGCCAGCACAGACAGCCTATTGGCCAACGTCCTGACTTTC	CASTDSLLANVLTF
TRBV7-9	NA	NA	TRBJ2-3	TGTGCCAGCAGCTTAGACGGCAGGGGCACAGATACGCAGTATTTT	CASSLDGRGTDTQYF
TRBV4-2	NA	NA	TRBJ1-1	TGTGCCAGCAGCCAAGAAGTTACTGAAGCTTTCTTT	CASSQEVTEAFF
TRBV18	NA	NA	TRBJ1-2	TGTGCCAGCTCACCATCCCCAGACAGCTATGGCTACACCTTC	CASSPSPDSYGYTF
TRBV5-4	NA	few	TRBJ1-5	TGTGCCAGCAGCTTGGATGGAAAGAGCAATCAGCCCCAGCATTTT	CASSLDGKSNQPQHF
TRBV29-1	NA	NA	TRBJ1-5	TGCAGCGTTGTAGAGGGATCCAATCAGCCCCAGCATTTT	CSVVEGSNQPQHF
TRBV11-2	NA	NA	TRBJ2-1	TGTGCCAGCAGCTTAGGCGCTGGTAGCGGAGGCTCCTACAATGAGCAGTTCTTC	CASSLGAGSGGSYNEQFF
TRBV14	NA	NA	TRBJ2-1	TGTGCCAGCAGCCAAGGCGATGAGCAGTTCTTC	CASSQGDEQFF
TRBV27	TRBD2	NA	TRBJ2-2	TGTGCCAGCAGTTTATGGACTAGCGCCTTAGGGACCGGGGAGCTGTTTTTT	CASSLWTSALGTGELFF
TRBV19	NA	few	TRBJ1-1	TGTGCCAGTAGTATTTGGACGGCGAACACTGAAGCTTTCTTT	CASSIWTANTEAFF
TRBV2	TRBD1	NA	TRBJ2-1	TGTGCCAGCAGGGACAGGGGAGTTGATGAGCAGTTCTTC	CASRDRGVDEQFF
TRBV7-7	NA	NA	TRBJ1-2	TGTGCTAGCAGCTTATCTCTCAGGGAGTACTATGGCTACACCTTC	CASSLSLREYYGYTF
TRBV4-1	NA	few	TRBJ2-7	TGCGCCAGCAGCCAAGATCTGCCCCAGGGATTCGTTAGGGAGCAGTACTTC	CASSQDLPQGFVREQYF
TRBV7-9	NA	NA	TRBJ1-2	TGTGCCAGCAGCTACCCCCAACAAACCTATGGCTACACCTTC	CASSYPQQTYGYTF
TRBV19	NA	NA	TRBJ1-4	TGTGCCAGTAGTCTCCCTTGGGGGCAGGGCACCACTCGGGGAAAACTGTTTTTT	CASSLPWGQGTTRGKLFF
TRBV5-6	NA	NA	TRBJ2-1	TGTGCCAGCAGCCCACCGGGCCACCCCTACAATGAGCAGTTCTTC	CASSPPGHPYNEQFF